The 27 T cell receptor beta chains in this list originate from one sample, sequenced in a study of blood T cell repertoires in COVID-19. Clones were read by immunoSEQ multiplex PCR, and TCRdb kept only the in-frame ones, dropping some. This sample has about 68,000 clones, with about 85% found just once. What was sequenced was peripheral blood. These receptors originate from a woman between 50 and 59 years old with COVID-19, enrolled during active disease.

The chain employs TRBV12-3 or TRBV12-4 and TRBJ2-5; no clear D. V lost 5 bases and J lost 7, with 11 bases in between. The CDR3 length is 12 residues. The CDR3 nucleotides are TGTGCCAGCAGTCCGGCCTCGGGGACCCAGTACTTC. Translated: CASSPASGTQYF.

The chain carries TRBV7-9 and TRBJ2-3; D not certain. This CDR3 is 12 amino acids long. Per the germline V gene, CDR1 is SEHNR and CDR2 is FQNEAQ (reference sequence). V gave up 7 bases and J gave up 7 bases, with 12 bases separating them. This CDR3 reads CASTHRENTQYF. The CDR3 DNA is TGTGCCAGCACCCACCGTGAGAATACGCAGTATTTT.

The chain has TRBV5-1 and TRBJ2-2; D unresolved. CDR3 length: 14 amino acids. Per germline, CDR1 SGHRS and CDR2 YFSETQ. Trimming took 1 base from V and 8 from J, leaving 12 bases between them. The CDR3 here is CASSLWSGLGELFF. CDR3 DNA sequence: TGCGCCAGCAGCTTGTGGTCAGGCCTTGGGGAGCTGTTTTTT.

In nucleotides, the CDR3 is TGTGCCTGGAGTGTACGAATAACAGACTATGGCTACACCTTC. It is translated as CAWSVRITDYGYTF. The chain employs TRBV30 and TRBJ1-2, with D uncertain. Germline-derived CDR1 and CDR2 are GTSNPN and SVGIG (reference sequence). Trimming took 0 bases from V and 3 from J, leaving 11 bases between them. There are 14 residues in the CDR3.

The CDR3, as DNA: TGTGCCAGCAGCCCCGGGGGGAATGAGCAGTTCTTC. It encodes CASSPGGNEQFF. The J gene is TRBJ2-1, the V gene TRBV13; 7 nucleotides align to TRBD2. The CDR3 consists of 12 residues. With V trimmed by 5 bases and J by 7 bases, 2 bases remained unmatched. Germline CDR1 is PRHDT and CDR2 is FYEKMQ (reference sequence).

The chain is built from TRBV28 and TRBJ2-4; maybe TRBD1 (6 bases). Trimming took off 2 bases at V and 3 bases at J, with 11 bases between the two ends. Germline loops: CDR1 MDHEN, CDR2 SYDVKM. This CDR3 contains 15 residues. The CDR3 bases are TGTGCCAGCAGTTTACCAGGGGCGGTCAAAAACATTCAGTACTTC. Translating gives CASSLPGAVKNIQYF.

The chain is built from TRBV28 and TRBJ2-7; weak D call: TRBD2 (7 bases). The CDR3 is made up of 15 amino acids. The V gene lost 2 bases and the J gene lost 2 bases, with 13 bases spanning the gap. Looked up from germline, CDR1 is MDHEN and CDR2 is SYDVKM. The CDR3 sequence: CASSLAGAAAYEQYF. The CDR3 coding sequence is TGTGCCAGCAGTTTAGCGGGGGCCGCGGCCTACGAGCAGTACTTC.

V gene TRBV5-5 combines with J gene TRBJ1-5, with 11 bases lining up with TRBD1. J lost 7 bases, V lost 4 bases, and 10 bases had no gene match. The CDR3 runs 16 residues. Germline V gene data show CDR1 as SGHKS and CDR2 as YYEKEE (reference sequence). For the CDR3, the DNA is TGTGCCAGCAGCCGGGGACAGGGGGGTATAGGGCAGCCCCAGCATTTT. Translation gives CASSRGQGGIGQPQHF. The full variable domain, rest sourced from reference TRBV5-5 and TRBJ1-5, is DAGVTQSPTHLIKTRGQQVTLRCSPISGHKSVSWYQQVLGQGPQFIFQYYEKEERGRGNFPDRFSARQFPNYSSELNVNALLLGDSALYLCASSRGQGGIGQPQHFGDGTRLSIL.

V is TRBV11-1 and J is TRBJ2-7; TRBD1 matches 8 bases. The germline V gene has CDR1 SGHAT and CDR2 FQDESV (reference sequence). The CDR3 runs to 14 residues. V lost 5 bases to trimming and J lost 2 bases; unmatched junction nucleotides: 5. CDR3 DNA: TGTGCCAGCAGCCAGGGACAGGTGGCCTACGAGCAGTACTTC. Translating it yields CASSQGQVAYEQYF.

The CDR3 loop is CASSLPLLNTEAFF. The CDR3 bases are TGTGCCAGCAGTTTACCCCTTCTGAACACTGAAGCTTTCTTT. This chain joins TRBV28 and TRBJ1-1, with unresolved D. The V gene lost 2 bases and the J gene lost 0 bases, with 7 bases spanning the gap. This CDR3 is built from 14 residues. CDR1 and CDR2 from the germline V gene are MDHEN and SYDVKM.

The chain recombines TRBV7-9 with TRBJ1-2, with 9 bases lining up with TRBD1. V dropped 3 bases and J dropped 2; count of bases not matched to a gene: 1. Germline loops: CDR1 SEHNR, CDR2 FQNEAQ (reference sequence). The CDR3 contains 14 residues. The CDR3 coding sequence is TGTGCCAGCAGCTTGGGGACAGGGAACTATGGCTACACCTTC. This encodes CASSLGTGNYGYTF.

This clone was seen just once. J is TRBJ1-1 and V is TRBV30; D possibly corresponds to TRBD1 (5 bases). Germline CDR1 reads GTSNPN; CDR2 reads SVGIG (reference sequence). The V end was cut by 2 bases, the J end by 7 bases, with 11 bases between. The CDR3 extends over 12 amino acids. CDR3: CAWSTGRVEAFF. The CDR3, as DNA: TGTGCCTGGAGTACAGGACGAGTTGAAGCTTTCTTT. The variable domain in full, with the rest retrieved from reference TRBV30 and TRBJ1-1, is SQTIHQWPATLVQPVGSPLSLECTVEGTSNPNLYWYRQAAGRGLQLLFYSVGIGQISSEVPQNLSASRPQDRQFILSSKKLLLSDSGFYLCAWSTGRVEAFFGQGTRLTVV.

V and J are TRBV27 and TRBJ1-5, with 8 bases that match TRBD1. Germline-derived CDR1 and CDR2 are MNHEY and SMNVEV (reference sequence). V trimming: 4 bases; J trimming: 6 bases; junction bases outside the gene matches: 11. This CDR3 is built from 16 residues. DNA of the CDR3: TGTGCCAGCAGTTCGACAGGGGAAGGGGCGGGTCAGCCCCAGCATTTT. Protein: CASSSTGEGAGQPQHF.

The chain has TRBV7-8 and TRBJ1-1, with D tentatively TRBD1 (5 bases). The germline V gene has CDR1 SGHVS and CDR2 FQNEAQ. The V end lost 5 bases, the J end lost 0 bases, and 19 bases lay between the germline ends. This CDR3 is 17 amino acids long. CDR3 sequence (DNA): TGTGCCAGCAGCACGGATTGGACGGGACTTATGAACACTGAAGCTTTCTTT. Encoded protein: CASSTDWTGLMNTEAFF.

The chain has TRBV9 and TRBJ2-1; D might be TRBD2 (6 bases). V was shortened by 0 bases and J by 2 bases, with 12 bases between the two germline ends. Looked up from germline, CDR1 is SGDLS and CDR2 is YYNGEE. The CDR3 runs 16 residues. Here the CDR3 DNA reads TGTGCCAGCAGCGTAGATGGTAGCGGAGCCTACAATGAGCAGTTCTTC. Translation gives CASSVDGSGAYNEQFF.

This chain uses TRBV28 with TRBJ2-3; D is ambiguous. The ends were cut back, 6 bases at V and 2 bases at J, with 6 bases in the middle. In germline, CDR1 is MDHEN, CDR2 SYDVKM. The CDR3 sequence is 12 residues long. For the CDR3, the DNA is TGTGCCAGCAGCCGTTCCACAGATACGCAGTATTTT. It yields the protein CASSRSTDTQYF.

The rearrangement uses TRBV12-3 or TRBV12-4 and TRBJ1-1; no reliable D call. V shed 10 bases and J shed 1 base, with 10 bases lying between them. CDR3 length: 12 residues. The chain's CDR3 is CAINRGNTEAFF. CDR3 nucleotides: TGTGCCATCAACCGGGGGAACACTGAAGCTTTCTTT.

The V and J genes are TRBV29-1 and TRBJ1-1; 9 bases align to TRBD1. Germline V gene lookup returns CDR1 SQVTM and CDR2 ANQGSEA. J gave up 10 bases and V 7 bases, and 10 bases lay outside the gene matches. The CDR3 extends over 12 amino acids. The CDR3 spells CSAVTGGGGAFF. The CDR3 region has the DNA TGCAGCGCTGTAACAGGGGGCGGAGGAGCTTTCTTT.

As concerns this clone: A read error may produce the germline difference seen at one junction end. The chain links TRBV7-6 to TRBJ2-2; 12 bases are shared with TRBD2. This CDR3 comprises 14 residues. Looked up from germline, CDR1 is SGHVS and CDR2 is FNYEAQ. The CDR3 DNA reads TGTGCCAGCAGCCTAGCGGGAGGGCCCAAAGAGCTGTTTTTT. Amino acid sequence: CASSLAGGPKELFF.

This clone showed up just a few times. This chain connects TRBV4-1 to TRBJ1-5; D call uncertain. The germline gives CDR1 MGHRA, CDR2 YSYEKL. The CDR3 totals 14 residues. The V and J ends lost 5 bases and 6 bases respectively, with 14 bases between them. This chain's CDR3 is CASSSPGKLQPQHF. The CDR3, as DNA: TGCGCCAGCAGCTCCCCGGGGAAGCTTCAGCCCCAGCATTTT.

This chain uses TRBV18 with TRBJ1-5; 7 nucleotides line up with TRBD1. Germline V CDR1 and CDR2: KGHSH, LQKENI. V lost 4 bases, J lost 0 bases, and 9 bases stayed unmatched. The CDR3 is 17 amino acids. CDR3 region: CASSRGQSEGSNQPQHF. CDR3 in DNA: TGTGCCAGCTCACGGGGACAGTCTGAAGGTAGCAATCAGCCCCAGCATTTT.

This chain connects TRBV4-1 to TRBJ2-5, with TRBD2 matching over 9 bases. Germline CDR1 and CDR2: MGHRA and YSYEKL. CDR3 length equals 18 residues. J was trimmed by 4 bases and V by 4 bases; bases with no gene match: 16. Here the CDR3 reads CASSPQGLAGRAGETQYF. CDR3 coding DNA: TGCGCCAGCAGCCCCCAGGGGCTAGCGGGACGGGCCGGAGAGACCCAGTACTTC.

This clone was observed once. The chain links TRBV28 to TRBJ1-3; D call uncertain. This CDR3 comprises 14 residues. V was pared by 3 bases and J by 2 bases, with 8 bases between. Germline CDR1 is MDHEN and CDR2 is SYDVKM. The CDR3 region has the DNA TGTGCCAGCAGTTTGAGGCACCCTGGAAACACCATATATTTT. Protein sequence: CASSLRHPGNTIYF. The full variable domain, completed using reference TRBV28 and TRBJ1-3, is DVKVTQSSRYLVKRTGEKVFLECVQDMDHENMFWYRQDPGLGLRLIYFSYDVKMKEKGDIPEGYSVSREKKERFSLILESASTNQTSMYLCASSLRHPGNTIYFGEGSWLTVV.

The chain carries TRBV7-9 and TRBJ2-6, with D perhaps TRBD1 (7 bases). The CDR3 consists of 17 residues. Germline CDR1 and CDR2: SEHNR and FQNEAQ (reference sequence). V lost 1 base to trimming and J lost 4 bases, with 14 bases between them. This CDR3 is CASSLVAGGTGANVLTF. The CDR3 DNA follows: TGTGCCAGCAGCTTAGTGGCAGGGGGGACAGGGGCCAACGTCCTGACTTTC.

This clone turned up a few times. The chain couples TRBV5-6 to TRBJ1-3, with D hard to call. V was shortened by 0 bases and J by 1 base, with 14 bases between the two germline ends. CDR1 is SGHDT and CDR2 is YYEEEE in the germline V gene. CDR3 length: 17 amino acids. The CDR3 here is CASSLAGLLRSGNTIYF. The CDR3 nucleotides are TGTGCCAGCAGCTTGGCGGGTCTTTTAAGGTCTGGAAACACCATATATTTT.

The CDR3 spells CASSLMAPAYNEQFF. The DNA for the CDR3 is TGTGCCAGCAGCTTAATGGCTCCTGCCTACAATGAGCAGTTCTTC. This chain connects TRBV7-3 to TRBJ2-1; no definite D call. Trimming pared 1 base from V and 2 bases from J, leaving 9 bases between. Germline V gene data show CDR1 as SGHTA and CDR2 as FQGTGA. The CDR3 length is 15 residues.

This clone has more than one count but fewer than ten. The sample has other DNA sequences that encode this CDR3 too. The chain carries TRBV7-9 and TRBJ1-1, with TRBD1 matching 8 bases. This CDR3 is 14 amino acids long. The V gene's germline CDR1 is SEHNR and CDR2 FQNEAQ (reference sequence). The trim removed 4 bases at V and 1 base at J, leaving 2 bases unmatched. The CDR3 DNA reads as TGTGCCAGCAGCTCGGGACAGGAGAACACTGAAGCTTTCTTT. Translating gives CASSSGQENTEAFF. The whole variable domain, remainder taken from reference TRBV7-9 and TRBJ1-1, is DTGVSQNPRHKITKRGQNVTFRCDPISEHNRLYWYRQTLGQGPEFLTYFQNEAQLEKSRLLSDRFSAERPKGSFSTLEIQRTEQGDSAMYLCASSSGQENTEAFFGQGTRLTVV.